This T cell receptor beta chain was sequenced for a study of breast tumors, draining lymph nodes, adjacent tissues. In TCRdb, the multiplex PCR reads were re-called with MiXCR into one record per CDR3 protein. This table has about 140,000 distinct CDR3 sequences, 32% appearing once. Breast cancer patients provided tissue from their axillary draining lymph nodes. This clonotype was observed a handful of times. Its antigen is as yet unknown. General study points: That most tumor T cells come from lymph nodes remained unproven. Data fit most tumor T cells coming from lymph node, expanding in tumor. Compared with lymph nodes, tumors were less diverse; compared with nontumor tissue, more.

The V gene's germline CDR1 is WSHSY and CDR2 SAAADI. This CDR3 is 12 amino acids long. The trim removed 7 bases at V and 5 bases at J, leaving 4 bases unmatched. The origin of this receptor is a female donor with breast cancer. Some clones in this sample may be carry-over from other donors' samples. The sequenced material came from axillary lymph node tissue. The chain employs TRBV10-2 and TRBJ1-1; TRBD1 agrees at 7 bases. The CDR3 region has the DNA TGCGCCAGCAAACAGGGGAGGACTGAAGCTTTCTTT. This gives the protein CASKQGRTEAFF.